Listed here is a single T cell receptor beta chain. Its target is not known. Triplicate approximately 300,000-cell sorts were made of each CD8+ T cell subset. The data stem from a study of CXCR3-negative and CXCR3-positive naive CD8 T cells. Germline-derived CDR1 and CDR2 are SQVTM and ANQGSEA. This CDR3 region has 16 residues. Libraries were UMI-labeled 5' RACE TRB cDNA. TCRdb reprocessed the 5' RACE reads and reports one entry per CDR3 protein, with no DNA. The specimen's table records about 110,000 distinct CDR3 sequences. Findings and caveats of the study: CXCR3-expressing naive cells carried TRB CDR3s more hydrophobic than those of CXCR3-negative naive cells. TRBV-TRBJ usage was similar across naive CXCR3 subsets but distinct in memory cells.

This receptor was identified in a human donor in good health. Some clones in this sample may be carry-over from other donors' samples. The V and J genes are TRBV29-1 and TRBJ1-2; the D call from TCRdb, TRBD1, cannot be confirmed without DNA. Sequenced: naive CXCR3+ CD8+ T cells from blood. Subset of the sample: CD45RO-CCR7+CD27+CD95- naive CD8+ T cells expressing CXCR3 (TNR3+). CDR3 loop: CSVEDFRDGFNYGYTF.